This T cell receptor (beta chain) was recorded in a study of T cell responses to AZD1222 COVID-19 vaccine. Whole-study findings and limits: Possibly, clonal diversity was underestimated; donors were largely white British and included more females. At study baseline, merely several AZD1222 recipients were seropositive. No repertoire was sampled before or during the peak T cell response, only after it. Variant regions that are unmutated are reportedly the target of nearly half of spike-specific TCRs.

Note on this clone: The antigen remains unidentified.

Data came from immunoSEQ multiplex PCR; TCRdb stores just in-frame clones and leaves some out. The sample lists over 100,000 clones, approximately 91% occurring once. CDR3 size: 13 residues. V was shortened by 5 bases and J by 5 bases, with 9 bases between the two germline ends. The germline CDR1 and CDR2 sequences are SGHTA and FQGTGA. The chain uses TRBV7-3 and TRBJ1-4; D perhaps matches TRBD1 (5 bases). This TCR was sampled from an adult who received the AZD1222 COVID-19 vaccine. Specimen: peripheral blood, collected 28 days after the second AZD1222 dose. The CDR3 spells CASSAGPNEKLFF. The CDR3 region has the DNA TGTGCCAGCAGCGCGGGGCCGAATGAAAAACTGTTTTTT.